This T cell receptor beta chain was documented in a study of blood T cell repertoires in COVID-19. Study context: Specimens from acute and convalescent COVID-19 originated in the United States, Italy and Spain. T cells, B-cell-depleted T cells, or PBMCs provided the cDNA or gDNA that served as material.

This clone was counted between two and nine times. Authors' data handling: Amplified reference gene primers provided the basis for estimating nucleated cell counts. Sequencing was performed with immunoSEQ multiplex PCR; in TCRdb, only in-frame clones are kept and a portion is missing. V and J calls plus clone size are reproduced from that table; the DNA served to infer D and trimming. The table includes 170,000 or so clones, 80% to 90% detected once. Looked up from germline, CDR1 is SGHDN and CDR2 is FVKESK. The CDR3 runs 15 residues. The junction had 4 bases not matched to a gene; V was cut back by 0 bases and J by 5 bases.

The chain links TRBV14 to TRBJ1-2; 9 nucleotides agree with TRBD1. The origin of this receptor is a man aged 18 to 30 who had recovered from COVID-19. Sequenced input: peripheral blood. Here the CDR3 DNA reads TGTGCCAGCAGCCAAGACGGGACAGGGACATATGGCTACACCTTC. It specifies CASSQDGTGTYGYTF.